The clone carrying this T cell receptor beta chain turned up a few times. The data are from a study of blood T cell repertoires in COVID-19. Seattle cases were enrolled at active infection and followed longitudinally. Per the study methods: It was from reference gene primer amplification that nucleated cell counts were estimated. Data came from immunoSEQ multiplex PCR; TCRdb stores just in-frame clones and leaves some out. That table supplies the V and J calls and clone size; D and trimming were determined from the DNA. This table has over 150,000 clones, around 90% appearing once. The sequence came from a man aged 60-69 years with COVID-19, enrolled during active disease. Input material: peripheral blood.

The CDR3 DNA follows: TGTGCCAGCAGATCGACAGGGGGCCCCGAAGCTTTCTTT. Protein sequence: CASRSTGGPEAFF. This chain uses TRBV6-5 with TRBJ1-1; 10 bases fit TRBD1. Germline V CDR1 and CDR2: MNHEY, SVGAGI. CDR3 length: 13 amino acids. J lost 8 bases, V lost 6 bases, and 6 bases had no gene match.